These T cell receptor beta chains were read from a single sample in a study of shared clonotypes between healthy human individuals. Profiling relied on immunoSEQ multiplex PCR, and the TCRdb table lists in-frame clones only, not all of them. The table shows 1.4 million to 1.5 million clones, with approximately 96% occurring only once. Sample: naive CD4+ T cells sorted from blood. The receptor source for this set is a man aged 25-45 years in good health. Each CDR3 is given with its conserved first and last residue. D genes are given only for firm matches. Expanded clones get a size class; other rows say once, few or many, or leave the size out.

-,TRBJ1-1,-,TRBV5-1,TGCGCCAGCAGCTCGGGTGCCGTAGGGACTGAAGCTTTCTTT,CASSSGAVGTEAFF
-,TRBJ1-4,-,TRBV2,TGTGCCAGCAGTGTAAAGGGGCTTGAAAAACTGTTTTTT,CASSVKGLEKLFF
-,TRBJ1-2,-,TRBV5-1,TGCGCCAGCAGCCCCGGCCTGTATGGCTACACCTTC,CASSPGLYGYTF
-,TRBJ2-7,TRBD1,TRBV18,TGTGCCAGCTCACCTACAAATATGAGGGGGCTCTCCTACGAGCAGTACTTC,CASSPTNMRGLSYEQYF
-,TRBJ2-2,-,TRBV9,TGTGCCAGCAGCCCCCACAGTGGCGTGGACACCGGGGAGCTGTTTTTT,CASSPHSGVDTGELFF
-,TRBJ1-5,-,TRBV19,TGTGCCAGTTCTAATCAGCCCCAGCATTTT,CASSNQPQHF
few,TRBJ2-7,-,TRBV19,TGTGCCAGTAATGAGCGGGCTGGGTACGAGCAGTACTTC,CASNERAGYEQYF
-,TRBJ1-1,-,TRBV5-1,TGCGCCAGCAGCTTGGAGGGTATGAACACTGAAGCTTTCTTT,CASSLEGMNTEAFF
-,TRBJ2-7,-,TRBV10-3,TGTGCCATCAGTGAGACAGATCCTCTACTAATGTTC,CAISETDPLLMF
-,TRBJ2-1,TRBD1,TRBV10-3,TGTGCCATCAGTGAGCACCGGGACAGGACCGCGAGAACCTACAATGAGCAGTTCTTC,CAISEHRDRTARTYNEQFF
-,TRBJ2-1,-,TRBV7-2,TGTGCCAGCAACGATCCAGCCACCGGCTACAATGAGCAGTTCTTC,CASNDPATGYNEQFF
-,TRBJ2-6,-,TRBV6-5,TGTGCCATCAAGGAGCGGAGTGGGGCCAACGTCCTGACTTTC,CAIKERSGANVLTF
once,TRBJ2-5,TRBD2,TRBV18,TGTGCCAGCTCACCACCGAAACGGGAGGGCCTGGGGCTCGGCCAAGAGACCCAGTACTTC,CASSPPKREGLGLGQETQYF
-,TRBJ2-3,-,TRBV7-6,TGTGCCAGCAGCCCCCGGGGACTGAGCACAGATACGCAGTATTTT,CASSPRGLSTDTQYF
once,TRBJ2-5,-,TRBV5-1,TGCGCCAGCAGCCCGGATATAGGGGAGACCCAGTACTTC,CASSPDIGETQYF
once,TRBJ1-2,-,TRBV5-1,TGCGCCAGCAGCTTTATCCCTCCAGGGAATGGCTACACCTTC,CASSFIPPGNGYTF
-,TRBJ2-7,-,TRBV7-2,TGTGCCAGCAGCCGCAGCGGTCGGGGGGAGCAGTACTTC,CASSRSGRGEQYF
-,TRBJ2-3,-,TRBV18,TGTGCCAGCTCACCCGGAGATACAGATACGCAGTATTTT,CASSPGDTDTQYF
-,TRBJ1-1,TRBD1,TRBV14,TGTGCCAGCAGCCGCACGACAGGGGTGAACACTGAAGCTTTCTTT,CASSRTTGVNTEAFF
-,TRBJ1-2,-,TRBV20-1,TGCAGTGCTAGCCCCTACTATGGCTACACCTTC,CSASPYYGYTF
-,TRBJ1-2,TRBD1,TRBV7-9,TGTGCCAGCAGCACCCGGGGACAGGGGCGGAACTATGGCTACACCTTC,CASSTRGQGRNYGYTF
-,TRBJ2-7,-,TRBV11-2,TGTGCCAGCAGCTTCATCCCAGACTTCTCCTACGAGCAGTACTTC,CASSFIPDFSYEQYF
once,TRBJ2-7,TRBD1,TRBV5-1,TGCGCCAGCAGCGGGCCGGGACAGGGTACGGGCGAGCAGTACTTC,CASSGPGQGTGEQYF
-,TRBJ2-5,-,TRBV5-1,TGCGCCAGCAGCGCAACGGGGTCCCAAGAGACCCAGTACTTC,CASSATGSQETQYF
-,TRBJ2-7,-,TRBV9,TGTGCCAGCAGCGAGGGACTCCCGAACTACGAGCAGTACTTC,CASSEGLPNYEQYF
once,TRBJ1-2,TRBD1,TRBV27,TGTGCCAGCAGTGCCAGGGGGCTCTTTGGCTACACCTTC,CASSARGLFGYTF
-,TRBJ1-2,TRBD1,TRBV5-6,TGTGCCAGCAGCTATGCCGACAGGGTGGACTATGGCTACACCTTC,CASSYADRVDYGYTF